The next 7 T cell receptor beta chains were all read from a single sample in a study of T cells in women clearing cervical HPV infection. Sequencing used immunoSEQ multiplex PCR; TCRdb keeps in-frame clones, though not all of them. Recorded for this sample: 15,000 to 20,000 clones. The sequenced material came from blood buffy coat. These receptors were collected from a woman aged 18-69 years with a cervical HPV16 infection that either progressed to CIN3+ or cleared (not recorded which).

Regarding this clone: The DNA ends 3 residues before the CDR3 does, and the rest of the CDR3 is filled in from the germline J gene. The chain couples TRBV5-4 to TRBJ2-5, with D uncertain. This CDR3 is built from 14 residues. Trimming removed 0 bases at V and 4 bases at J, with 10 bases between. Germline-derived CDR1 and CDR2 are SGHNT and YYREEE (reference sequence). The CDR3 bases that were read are TGTGCCAGCAGCTTGGTCTCTTCAGGAGAGACC. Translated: CASSLVSSGET. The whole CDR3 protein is CASSLVSSGETQYF. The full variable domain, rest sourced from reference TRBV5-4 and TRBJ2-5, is ETGVTQSPTHLIKTRGQQVTLRCSSQSGHNTVSWYQQALGQGPQFIFQYYREEENGRGNFPPRFSGLQFPNYSSELNVNALELDDSALYLCASSLVSSGETQYFGPGTRLLVL.

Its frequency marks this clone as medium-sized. This CDR3 is CARSCTQYF. The covered CDR3 bases are TGTGCCAGAAGCTGTACG. The chain uses TRBV6-4 and TRBJ2-3, with D uncertain. The read is 3 residues too short to cover the CDR3 end, so that end is filled in from the germline J gene. Germline V gene data show CDR1 as MRHNA and CDR2 as SNTAGT. Trimming left V 9 bases short and J 8 bases short, with 6 bases between. This CDR3 is built from 9 residues.

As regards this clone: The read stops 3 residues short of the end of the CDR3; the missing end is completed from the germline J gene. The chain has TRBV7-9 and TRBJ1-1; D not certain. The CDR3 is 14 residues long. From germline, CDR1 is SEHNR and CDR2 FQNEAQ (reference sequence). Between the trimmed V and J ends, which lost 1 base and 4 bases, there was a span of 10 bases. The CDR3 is CASSLETAGTEAFF. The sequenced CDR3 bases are TGTGCCAGCAGCTTAGAAACAGCCGGCACTGAA. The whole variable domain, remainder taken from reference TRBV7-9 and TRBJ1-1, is DTGVSQNPRHKITKRGQNVTFRCDPISEHNRLYWYRQTLGQGPEFLTYFQNEAQLEKSRLLSDRFSAERPKGSFSTLEIQRTEQGDSAMYLCASSLETAGTEAFFGQGTRLTVV.

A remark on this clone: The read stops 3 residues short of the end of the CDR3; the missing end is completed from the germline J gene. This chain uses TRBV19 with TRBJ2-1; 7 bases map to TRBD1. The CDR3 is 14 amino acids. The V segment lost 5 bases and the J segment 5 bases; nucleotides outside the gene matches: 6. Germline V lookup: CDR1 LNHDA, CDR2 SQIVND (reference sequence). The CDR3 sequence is CASSGTATHNEQFF. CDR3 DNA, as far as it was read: TGTGCCAGTAGTGGGACAGCTACCCACAATGAG. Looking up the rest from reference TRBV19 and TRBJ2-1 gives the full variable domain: DGGITQSPKYLFRKEGQNVTLSCEQNLNHDAMYWYRQDPGQGLRLIYYSQIVNDFQKGDIAEGYSVSREKKESFPLTVTSAQKNPTAFYLCASSGTATHNEQFFGPGTRLTVL.

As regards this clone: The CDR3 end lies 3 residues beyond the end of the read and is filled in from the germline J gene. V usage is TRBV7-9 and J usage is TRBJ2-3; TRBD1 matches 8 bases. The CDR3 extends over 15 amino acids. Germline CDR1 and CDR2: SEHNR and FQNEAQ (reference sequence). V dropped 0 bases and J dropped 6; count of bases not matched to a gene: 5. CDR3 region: CASSLAAGGIDTQYF. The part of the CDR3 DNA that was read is TGTGCCAGCAGCTTAGCCGCAGGGGGCATCGATACG. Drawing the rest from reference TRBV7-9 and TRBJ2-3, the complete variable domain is DTGVSQNPRHKITKRGQNVTFRCDPISEHNRLYWYRQTLGQGPEFLTYFQNEAQLEKSRLLSDRFSAERPKGSFSTLEIQRTEQGDSAMYLCASSLAAGGIDTQYFGPGTRLTVL.

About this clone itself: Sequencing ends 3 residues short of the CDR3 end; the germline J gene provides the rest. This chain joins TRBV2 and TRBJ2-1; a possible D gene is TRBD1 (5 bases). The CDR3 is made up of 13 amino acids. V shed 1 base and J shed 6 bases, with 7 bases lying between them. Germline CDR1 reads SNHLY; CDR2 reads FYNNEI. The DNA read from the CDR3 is TGTGCCAGCAGTGAAGACAGGCTCAATGAG. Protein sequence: CASSEDRLNE. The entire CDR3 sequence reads CASSEDRLNEQFF.

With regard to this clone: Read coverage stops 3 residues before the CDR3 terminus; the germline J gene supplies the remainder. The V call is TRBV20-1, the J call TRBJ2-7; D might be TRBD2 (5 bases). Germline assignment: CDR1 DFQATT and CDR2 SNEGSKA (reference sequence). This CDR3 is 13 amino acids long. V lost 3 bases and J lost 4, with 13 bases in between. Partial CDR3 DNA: TGCAGTGCTAGGGCCCTCACTAGTTACGAG. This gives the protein CSARALTSYE. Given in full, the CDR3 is CSARALTSYEQYF.